The clone carrying this TCR beta chain was picked up many times. Its specificity is not known. CDR1 is ENHRY and CDR2 is SYGVKD in the germline V gene. The CDR3 totals 14 residues. V dropped 0 bases and J dropped 4 bases, with 7 bases sitting between them. Amplification of ligated cDNA took four PCR rounds with SP2 and nested alpha and beta constant primers. Alpha and beta constant region primers primed reverse transcription for blood and skin samples. TCRdb reanalysed the 5' RACE reads using MiXCR and keeps one entry per CDR3 protein. The profile shows about 60,000 distinct CDR3 sequences, 8% of them singletons. This specimen belongs to a study of naive and memory T cell subsets. Study results and caveats: This RNA-based method may be sensitive to activation-related transcript changes.

The library had UMIs added by 3' ligation of an oligonucleotide to TCR cDNA. Adult healthy volunteers gave 2.5 ml peripheral blood for whole-blood RNA. Unsorted total RNA, 1 to 1000 ng, was DNase treated before reverse transcription. The receptor was isolated from a female donor in good health. The rearrangement joins TRBV10-3 to TRBJ1-5; D remains ambiguous. The CDR3 here is CAISESGSNQPQHF. The DNA for the CDR3 is TGTGCCATCAGTGAGTCAGGGTCTAATCAGCCCCAGCATTTT.